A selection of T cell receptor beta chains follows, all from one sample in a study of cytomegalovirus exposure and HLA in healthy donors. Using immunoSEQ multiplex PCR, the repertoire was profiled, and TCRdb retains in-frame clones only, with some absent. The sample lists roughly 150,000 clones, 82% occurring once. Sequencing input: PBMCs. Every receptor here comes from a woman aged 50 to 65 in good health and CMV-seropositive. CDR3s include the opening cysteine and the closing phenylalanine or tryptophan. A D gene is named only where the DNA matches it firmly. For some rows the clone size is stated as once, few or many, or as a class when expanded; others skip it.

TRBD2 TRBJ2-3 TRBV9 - TGTGCCAGCAGCGTAGCGAGCGGGGTCACAGATACGCAGTATTTT CASSVASGVTDTQYF
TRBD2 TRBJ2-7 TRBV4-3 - TGCGCCAGCAGCCATCTAGCGGGGGGTAGGGGCGAGCAGTACTTC CASSHLAGGRGEQYF
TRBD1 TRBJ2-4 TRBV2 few TGTGCCTCCCAGTGGGGACAGGGATTGGGTAAAAACATTCAGTACTTC CASQWGQGLGKNIQYF
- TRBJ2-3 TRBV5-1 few TGCGCCAGCAGCTTGGAGCATCCCAACACAGATACGCAGTATTTT CASSLEHPNTDTQYF
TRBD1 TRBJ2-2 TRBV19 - TGTGCCAGTAGTAGGACAGGGGTGAACACCGGGGAGCTGTTTTTT CASSRTGVNTGELFF
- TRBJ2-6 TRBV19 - TGTGCCAGTAGTGCTTCGGGTGGCTCTGGGGCCAACGTCCTGACTTTC CASSASGGSGANVLTF
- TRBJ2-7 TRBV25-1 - TGTGCCAGCAGTGCACAGAACGAGCAGTACTTC CASSAQNEQYF
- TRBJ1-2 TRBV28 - TGTGCCAGCAGTTTAGCTCAGGGCGGAATGGCAACCAACACCTTC CASSLAQGGMATNTF
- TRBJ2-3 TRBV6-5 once TGTGCCAGCCGTTTATTGGGGGCAAGCACAGATACGCAGTATTTT CASRLLGASTDTQYF
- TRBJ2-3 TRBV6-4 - TGTGCCAGCAGTGACAGGGGAGGAGGAGATACGCAGTATTTT CASSDRGGGDTQYF
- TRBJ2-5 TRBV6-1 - TGTGCCAGCACCGGGTCGGAGACCCAGTACTTC CASTGSETQYF
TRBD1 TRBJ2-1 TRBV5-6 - TGTGCCAGCAGCTGGGGGACAGTGGGGGTTGGGAATGAGCAGTTCTTC CASSWGTVGVGNEQFF
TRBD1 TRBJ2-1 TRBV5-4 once TGTGCCAGCAGCTCAGACAGGGTATGGTTCTTC CASSSDRVWFF
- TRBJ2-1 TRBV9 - TGTGCCAGCAGCGTAGGGACACCAACCTCCTACAATGAGCAGTTCTTC CASSVGTPTSYNEQFF
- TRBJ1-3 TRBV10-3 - TGTGCCATCAGTAGGACGCGGGACACCATATATTTT CAISRTRDTIYF
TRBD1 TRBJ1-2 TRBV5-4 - TGTGCCAGCAGCCAGTTCGGGACAGGTCTCTATGGCTACACCTTC CASSQFGTGLYGYTF
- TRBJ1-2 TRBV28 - TGTGCCAGCACCTCGCCCAGAGGACAAGGATTGTATGGCTACACCTTC CASTSPRGQGLYGYTF
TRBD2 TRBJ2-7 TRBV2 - TGTGCCAGCCGTAGCGGGGGGGGTCACGAGCAGTACTTC CASRSGGGHEQYF
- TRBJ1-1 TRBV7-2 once TGTGCCAGCAGCTTAGCCCTAACTGAAGCTTTCTTT CASSLALTEAFF
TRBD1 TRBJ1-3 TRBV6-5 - TGTGCCAGCAGAGACAGGGGGAACGGTGGAAACACCATATATTTT CASRDRGNGGNTIYF
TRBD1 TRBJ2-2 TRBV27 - TGTGCCAGCAAAGAACAGGGGGCCAAGGCCGGGGAGCTGTTTTTT CASKEQGAKAGELFF
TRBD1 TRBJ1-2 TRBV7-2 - TGTGCCAGCAGCATAGGGACAGGGCTAGCCTATGGCTACACCTTC CASSIGTGLAYGYTF
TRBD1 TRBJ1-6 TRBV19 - TGTGCCAGTAGTACAACAGGGGGCGATTCACCCCTCCACTTT CASSTTGGDSPLHF
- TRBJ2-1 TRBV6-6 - TGTGCCAGCAGTGACTACGGGGGGCTCTTCAATGAGCAGTTCTTC CASSDYGGLFNEQFF
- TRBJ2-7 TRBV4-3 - TGCGCCAGCAGCTTCAGGCATTTGGACGAGCAGTACTTC CASSFRHLDEQYF
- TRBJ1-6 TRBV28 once TGTGCCAGCAGTCCCCCGGGGGTTTCACCCCTCCACTTT CASSPPGVSPLHF
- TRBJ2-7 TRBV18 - TGTGCCAGCTCACCTAGCTCCTACGAGCAGTACTTC CASSPSSYEQYF
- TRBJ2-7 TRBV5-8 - TGTGCCAGCAGCCCCGGGCGGGGGCGGTCTACGAAGCAGTACTTC CASSPGRGRSTKQYF
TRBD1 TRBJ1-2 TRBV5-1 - TGCGCCAGCAGCTATGGACAGGCCTATGGCTACACCTTC CASSYGQAYGYTF
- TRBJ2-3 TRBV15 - TGTGCCACCAGCAGAGAACGGGGAAACACAGATACGCAGTATTTT CATSRERGNTDTQYF
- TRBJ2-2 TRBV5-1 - TGCGCCAGCACTACAGGGTCCGGGGAGCTGTTTTTT CASTTGSGELFF
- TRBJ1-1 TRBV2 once TGTGCCAGCCTACACAGGAACACTGAAGCTTTCTTT CASLHRNTEAFF
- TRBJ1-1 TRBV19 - TGTGCCAGTAGTATAGATCATGGCAGGGTGGCAACTGAAGCTTTCTTT CASSIDHGRVATEAFF
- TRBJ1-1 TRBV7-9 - TGTGCCAGCAGCTTAGCAAGGGGGGGTGGGACTGAAGCTTTCTTT CASSLARGGGTEAFF
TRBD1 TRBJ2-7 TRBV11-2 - TGTGCCAGCAGCTTAGGACAGGGAGTATTCTACGAGCAGTACTTC CASSLGQGVFYEQYF
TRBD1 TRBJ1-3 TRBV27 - TGTGCCAGCAGTCCCCGGACAGGGCACCCCATATATTTT CASSPRTGHPIYF
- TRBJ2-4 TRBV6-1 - TGTGCCAGCAGTGAATGGGAAGGGGCTCTAATAGCCAAAAACATTCAGTACTTC CASSEWEGALIAKNIQYF
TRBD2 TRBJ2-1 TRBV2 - TGTGCCAGCAGCAAGGGAGCCGGGACTAGTAGTAATGAGCAGTTCTTC CASSKGAGTSSNEQFF
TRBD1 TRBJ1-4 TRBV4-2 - TGTGCCAGCAGCCAAGTGCGGACAGGGAGTGAAAAACTGTTTTTT CASSQVRTGSEKLFF
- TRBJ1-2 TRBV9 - TGTGCCAGCAGCGTCATTTACGGTGGCTACACCTTC CASSVIYGGYTF
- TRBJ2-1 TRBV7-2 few TGTGCCAGCAGCCACAGGGCCAATGAGCAGTTCTTC CASSHRANEQFF
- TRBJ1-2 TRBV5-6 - TGTGCCAGCAGCTTTGGGAGGGGAGACTATGGCTACACCTTC CASSFGRGDYGYTF
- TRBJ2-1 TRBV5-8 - TGTGCCAGCAGCTTGGATCAACAGCTATACAATGAGCAGTTCTTC CASSLDQQLYNEQFF
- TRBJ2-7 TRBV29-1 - TGCAGCGTTCTAGGACAAGCCGCCTCCTACGAGCAGTACTTC CSVLGQAASYEQYF
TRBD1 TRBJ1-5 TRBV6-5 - TGTGCCAGCGGACAGGGAAGGAGCAATCAGCCCCAGCATTTT CASGQGRSNQPQHF
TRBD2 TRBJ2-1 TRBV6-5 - TGTGCCAGCAGTCGGACTAGCGGCCTCCACAATGAGCAGTTCTTC CASSRTSGLHNEQFF
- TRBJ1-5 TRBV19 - TGTGCCAGTAGTTCCAGTCCGGGGTATAGCAATCAGCCCCAGCATTTT CASSSSPGYSNQPQHF
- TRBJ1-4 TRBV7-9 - TGTGCCAGCAGTCAGGACAGAGGGGATGAAAAACTGTTTTTT CASSQDRGDEKLFF
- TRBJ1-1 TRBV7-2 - TGTGCCAGCAGCGTAACGACAGCGAACACTGAAGCTTTCTTT CASSVTTANTEAFF
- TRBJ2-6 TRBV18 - TGTGCCAGCTCATACTTACCGGGTCCCATTTCCTCTGGGGCCAACGTCCTGACTTTC CASSYLPGPISSGANVLTF
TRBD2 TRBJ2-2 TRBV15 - TGTGCCACCAGCAGAGAACTAGCGGGGCACGGGGAGCTGTTTTTT CATSRELAGHGELFF
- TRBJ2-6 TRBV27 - TGTGCCAGCAGTTCCTTAGGGGTTGGGGCCAACGTCCTGACTTTC CASSSLGVGANVLTF
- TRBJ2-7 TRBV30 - TGTGCCTGGAGTGTACTGGGGGGTGACGAGCAGTACTTC CAWSVLGGDEQYF
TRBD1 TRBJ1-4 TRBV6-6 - TGTGCCAGCAGCTCACAGGGGGCGCGTAATGAAAAACTGTTTTTT CASSSQGARNEKLFF
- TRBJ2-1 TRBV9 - TGTGCCAGCAGACTAGTTCTTCCGTACAATGAGCAGTTCTTC CASRLVLPYNEQFF
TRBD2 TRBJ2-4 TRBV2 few TGTGCCAGCGGGAGGGTAAGGGCCAAAAACATTCAGTACTTC CASGRVRAKNIQYF
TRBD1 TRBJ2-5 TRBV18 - TGTGCCAGCTCAAGAAGGGACAGTCAAGAGACCCAGTACTTC CASSRRDSQETQYF
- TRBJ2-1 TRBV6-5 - TGTGCCAGCAGTTACTCCGGGGCCTACAATGAGCAGTTCTTC CASSYSGAYNEQFF
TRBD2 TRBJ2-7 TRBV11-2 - TGTGCCAGCAGCTTATCAGCGGGGGTCTCCTACGAGCAGTACTTC CASSLSAGVSYEQYF
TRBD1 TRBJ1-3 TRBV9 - TGTGCCAGCAGCGTAGAGGGGACAGGGGTGAACACCATATATTTT CASSVEGTGVNTIYF